The rows below give T cell receptor beta chains drawn from one sample of a study of regulatory T cells in long-lasting Graves disease. TCRdb re-analysed the multiplex PCR reads in MiXCR, keeping a single row per CDR3 protein. The sample yields fewer than 350,000 distinct CDR3 sequences, under 20% seen once. Specimen: peripheral blood mononuclear cells (PBMCs), collected at new diagnosis, from a patient treated with antithyroid drugs. Source of these receptors: a female donor with Graves disease. Each CDR3 is given with its conserved first and last residue. Each record gives: V gene, D gene, clone size, J gene, CDR3 DNA, CDR3 protein. D genes are given only for firm matches. Some rows have no size entry. The others give once, few or many, or a class for an expanded clone.

V gene: TRBV7-8
D gene: TRBD2
clone size: many
J gene: TRBJ2-2
CDR3 DNA: TGTGCCAGCAGCTTGGGGCTAGCGGCCCCCAACGGGGAGCTGTTTTTT
CDR3 protein: CASSLGLAAPNGELFF

V gene: TRBV6-4
D gene: -
clone size: -
J gene: TRBJ1-1
CDR3 DNA: TGTGCCAGCAGTGACTATGGAGGGCCTATGAACACTGAAGCTTTCTTT
CDR3 protein: CASSDYGGPMNTEAFF

V gene: TRBV28
D gene: -
clone size: -
J gene: TRBJ2-7
CDR3 DNA: TGTGCCAGCAGCCTGAGGTCCTGGGCCTACGAGCAGTACTTC
CDR3 protein: CASSLRSWAYEQYF

V gene: TRBV7-9
D gene: -
clone size: -
J gene: TRBJ1-2
CDR3 DNA: TGTGCCAGCAGCTCGCCACAGGAAACTAACTATGGCTACACCTTC
CDR3 protein: CASSSPQETNYGYTF

V gene: TRBV5-6
D gene: -
clone size: -
J gene: TRBJ2-5
CDR3 DNA: TGTGCCAGCAGCTTGGCCACCCTAAGGCGGGGAGAGACCCAGTACTTC
CDR3 protein: CASSLATLRRGETQYF

V gene: TRBV18
D gene: -
clone size: many
J gene: TRBJ2-2
CDR3 DNA: TGTGCCAGCTCACTACTCGGGGGGCCGAACACCGGGGAGCTGTTTTTT
CDR3 protein: CASSLLGGPNTGELFF

V gene: TRBV27
D gene: -
clone size: many
J gene: TRBJ2-5
CDR3 DNA: TGTGCCAGCAGTTTATTCCGCCTGGGGGACCCCTTAACCCAGTACTTC
CDR3 protein: CASSLFRLGDPLTQYF

V gene: TRBV3-1
D gene: -
clone size: many
J gene: TRBJ2-3
CDR3 DNA: TGTGCCAGCAGCCAAGTCCTAGAGGGGAGCACAGATACGCAGTATTTT
CDR3 protein: CASSQVLEGSTDTQYF

V gene: TRBV6-1
D gene: -
clone size: many
J gene: TRBJ1-1
CDR3 DNA: TGTGCCAGCCCAGCAGGGATGAACACTGAAGCTTTCTTT
CDR3 protein: CASPAGMNTEAFF

V gene: TRBV5-1
D gene: TRBD2
clone size: few
J gene: TRBJ2-2
CDR3 DNA: TGCGCCAGCAGCATATGGACTAGCGGGAGAGGGATCGGCGGGGAGCTGTTTTTT
CDR3 protein: CASSIWTSGRGIGGELFF

V gene: TRBV24-1
D gene: -
clone size: many
J gene: TRBJ2-7
CDR3 DNA: TGTGCCACCAGTGATTTGTTGCGGCCCGCCGAACCCCTTTACGAGCAGTACTTC
CDR3 protein: CATSDLLRPAEPLYEQYF

V gene: TRBV13
D gene: TRBD1
clone size: -
J gene: TRBJ2-2
CDR3 DNA: TGTGCCAGCAGCTTATGGTATCAGGGGGTAAACACCGGGGAGCTGTTTTTT
CDR3 protein: CASSLWYQGVNTGELFF

V gene: TRBV11-2
D gene: TRBD2
clone size: many
J gene: TRBJ2-1
CDR3 DNA: TGTGCCAGCAGCCCCTTCTCGGGGGGGTACGATGAGCAGTTCTTC
CDR3 protein: CASSPFSGGYDEQFF

V gene: TRBV2
D gene: -
clone size: many
J gene: TRBJ1-2
CDR3 DNA: TGTGCCAGCATGATGGGGGCATACTATGGCTACACCTTC
CDR3 protein: CASMMGAYYGYTF

V gene: TRBV12-3/TRBV12-4
D gene: -
clone size: -
J gene: TRBJ1-5
CDR3 DNA: TGTGCCAGCAGCCTTCAGGGTCCTTATCAGCCCCAGCATTTT
CDR3 protein: CASSLQGPYQPQHF

V gene: TRBV19
D gene: TRBD2
clone size: many
J gene: TRBJ2-3
CDR3 DNA: TGTGCCAGTAGGTCCTTGGGGACTAGGAGCACAGATACGCAGTATTTT
CDR3 protein: CASRSLGTRSTDTQYF

V gene: TRBV5-1
D gene: -
clone size: many
J gene: TRBJ2-7
CDR3 DNA: TGCGCCAGCAGCCCCCAGCAGAGCTCCTACGAGCAGTACTTC
CDR3 protein: CASSPQQSSYEQYF

V gene: TRBV7-2
D gene: -
clone size: -
J gene: TRBJ2-3
CDR3 DNA: TGTGCCAGCAGCTTTGTTGGGGGCGCGGGCACAGATACGCAGTATTTT
CDR3 protein: CASSFVGGAGTDTQYF

V gene: TRBV29-1
D gene: -
clone size: many
J gene: TRBJ2-7
CDR3 DNA: TGCAGCGTTGAGTCCGGGGGCGAGCAGTACTTC
CDR3 protein: CSVESGGEQYF

V gene: TRBV29-1
D gene: -
clone size: few
J gene: TRBJ1-2
CDR3 DNA: TGCAGCGTTGATTGGAGCGGCCGACACTTAAACTATGGCTACACCTTC
CDR3 protein: CSVDWSGRHLNYGYTF

V gene: TRBV18
D gene: TRBD2
clone size: few
J gene: TRBJ2-1
CDR3 DNA: TGTGCCAGCTCACCCCTGGCGGGAGGCTTTATTGGTGTGTTCTTC
CDR3 protein: CASSPLAGGFIGVFF